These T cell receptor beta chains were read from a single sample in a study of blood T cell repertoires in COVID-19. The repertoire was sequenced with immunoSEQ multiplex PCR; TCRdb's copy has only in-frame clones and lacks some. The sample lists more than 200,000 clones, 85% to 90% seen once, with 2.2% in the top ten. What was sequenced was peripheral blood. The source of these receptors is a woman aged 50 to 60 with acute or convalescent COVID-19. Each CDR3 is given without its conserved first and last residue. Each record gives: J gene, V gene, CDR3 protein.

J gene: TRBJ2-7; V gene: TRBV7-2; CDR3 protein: ASSDRTASYEQY
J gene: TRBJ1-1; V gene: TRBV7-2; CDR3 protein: ASSFSGGEVAF
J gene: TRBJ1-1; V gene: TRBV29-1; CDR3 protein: SVEGQGIGNTEAF
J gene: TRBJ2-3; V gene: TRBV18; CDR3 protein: ASSRSGQGTDTQY
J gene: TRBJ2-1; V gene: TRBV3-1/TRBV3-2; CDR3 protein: ASSQDSGLPYNEQF
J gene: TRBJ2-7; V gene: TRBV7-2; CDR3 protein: ASSLDGGEQY
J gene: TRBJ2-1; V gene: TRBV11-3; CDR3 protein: ASSLGQGNNEQF
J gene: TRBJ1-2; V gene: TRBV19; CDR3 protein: ASSTGTGIGGYT
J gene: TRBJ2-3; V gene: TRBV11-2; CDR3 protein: ASSLTWREADTQY
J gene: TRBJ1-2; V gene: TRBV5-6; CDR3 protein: ASSLALAGLGYT
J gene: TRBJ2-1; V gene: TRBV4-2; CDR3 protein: ASSQGAGGPGEQF
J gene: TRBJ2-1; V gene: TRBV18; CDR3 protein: ASSLQGDNEQF
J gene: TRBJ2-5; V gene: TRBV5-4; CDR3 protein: ASTRTSGRGGETQY
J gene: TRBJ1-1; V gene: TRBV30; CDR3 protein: AWDPFGNTEAF
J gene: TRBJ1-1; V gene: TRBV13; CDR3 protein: ASSPTGQGETEAF
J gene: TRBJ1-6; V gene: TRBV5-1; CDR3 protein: ASSFKSSYNSPLH
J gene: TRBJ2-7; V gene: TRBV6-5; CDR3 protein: ASSPPGTGAYEQY
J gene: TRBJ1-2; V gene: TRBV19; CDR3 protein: ASSSPAGGLYGYT
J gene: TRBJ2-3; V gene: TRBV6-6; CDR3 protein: ASSYWGLRTDTQY
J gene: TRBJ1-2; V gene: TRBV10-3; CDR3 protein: AITHGTGSSFT
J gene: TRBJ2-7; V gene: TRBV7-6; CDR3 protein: ASSPLGGQAKYEQY
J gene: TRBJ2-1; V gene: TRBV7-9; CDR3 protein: ASILYNEQF
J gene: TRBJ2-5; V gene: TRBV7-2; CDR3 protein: ASSLRDFEGTQY
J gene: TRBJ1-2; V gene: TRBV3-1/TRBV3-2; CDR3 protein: ASSQMGESGYT
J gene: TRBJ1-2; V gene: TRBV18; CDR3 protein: ASSPMGHVNYGYT
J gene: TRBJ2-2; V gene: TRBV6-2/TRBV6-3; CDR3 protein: ASSTLGLAGDPITGELF
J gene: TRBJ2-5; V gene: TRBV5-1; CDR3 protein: ASSLISQETQY
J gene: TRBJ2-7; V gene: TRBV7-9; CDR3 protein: ASTRTTGAYEQY
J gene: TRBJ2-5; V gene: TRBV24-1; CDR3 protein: ATSDSGNQETQY
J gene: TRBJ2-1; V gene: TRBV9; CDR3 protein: ASSGRLAGTLYNEQF
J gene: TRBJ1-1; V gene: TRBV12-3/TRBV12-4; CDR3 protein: ASSSRQGTEAF
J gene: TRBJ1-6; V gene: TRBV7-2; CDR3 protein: ASSSLWGQANSPLH
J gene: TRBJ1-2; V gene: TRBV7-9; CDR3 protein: ASSSTRDRGHPGYGYT
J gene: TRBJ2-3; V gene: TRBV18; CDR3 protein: ASSPMSGGVTDTQY
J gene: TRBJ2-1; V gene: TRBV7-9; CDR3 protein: ASSSDWRSYNEQF
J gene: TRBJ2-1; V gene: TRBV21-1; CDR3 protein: ASSKGRRDYNEQF
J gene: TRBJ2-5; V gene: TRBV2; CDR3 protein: ASSGAGGRGETQY
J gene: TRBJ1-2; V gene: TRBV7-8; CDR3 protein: ASSLVKYLPGGYT
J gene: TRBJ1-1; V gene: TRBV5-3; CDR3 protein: ARSTQTGVNTEAF
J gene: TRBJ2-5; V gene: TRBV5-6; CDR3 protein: ASRVTGVETQY
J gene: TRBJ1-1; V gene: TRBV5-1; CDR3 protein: ASSLTQTGRGTEAF
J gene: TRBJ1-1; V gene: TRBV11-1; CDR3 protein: ASSLKVDMNTEAF
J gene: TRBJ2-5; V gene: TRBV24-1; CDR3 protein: ATSARGTSQETQY
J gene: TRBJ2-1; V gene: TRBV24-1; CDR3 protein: ATSDLRQGRNEQF
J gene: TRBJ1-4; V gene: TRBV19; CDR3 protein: ASSIFGATNEKLF
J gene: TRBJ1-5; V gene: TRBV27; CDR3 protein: ASSYGGPYQPQH